Listed below are T cell receptor beta chains from one sample, sequenced in a study of T cell responses to AZD1222 COVID-19 vaccine. Clones were sequenced by immunoSEQ multiplex PCR, and TCRdb holds only the in-frame ones, with some missing. The sample consists of about 120,000 clones, approximately 90% of them appearing once. The sequencing here drew on peripheral blood, taken 28 days after the second AZD1222 dose. All receptors come from an adult who received the AZD1222 COVID-19 vaccine. The CDR3 runs from the conserved cysteine through the conserved F or W. D genes are given only for firm matches. Some rows mark clone size as missing; the rest say once, few, many or name a class of expanded clone.

TRBD2,TRBV5-1,.,TRBJ2-1,CASSPGTTHNEQFF,TGCGCCAGCAGCCCGGGGACTACTCACAATGAGCAGTTCTTC
TRBD1,TRBV29-1,.,TRBJ2-7,CSARTGGGYEQYF,TGCAGCGCCCGGACAGGGGGAGGCTACGAGCAGTACTTC
.,TRBV18,.,TRBJ2-1,CASSSGTNEQFF,TGTGCCAGCTCGTCAGGCACTAATGAGCAGTTCTTC
.,TRBV12-3/TRBV12-4,.,TRBJ1-2,CASSFEWGRGYTF,TGTGCCAGCAGTTTCGAGTGGGGCCGTGGCTACACCTTC
.,TRBV4-1,once,TRBJ2-3,CASSHAKTERAYQLTDTQYF,TGCGCCAGCAGCCACGCTAAAACCGAGAGGGCCTACCAGCTCACAGATACGCAGTATTTT
.,TRBV6-5,.,TRBJ2-6,CATTRGTGANVLTF,TGTGCCACTACGAGGGGGACTGGGGCCAACGTCCTGACTTTC
.,TRBV18,.,TRBJ2-3,CASSPAAGTDTQYF,TGTGCCAGCTCACCGGCGGCAGGGACAGATACGCAGTATTTT
TRBD1,TRBV29-1,.,TRBJ1-2,CSVEGQGREPGYTF,TGCAGCGTTGAGGGACAGGGCAGGGAGCCTGGCTACACCTTC
TRBD1,TRBV4-2,.,TRBJ1-3,CASSQDGTEGNTIYF,TGTGCCAGCAGCCAAGATGGGACAGAAGGAAACACCATATATTTT
TRBD1,TRBV6-1,.,TRBJ1-6,CASSEAPGTAYNSPLHF,TGTGCCAGCAGTGAAGCGCCTGGGACAGCCTATAATTCACCCCTCCACTTT
.,TRBV7-9,.,TRBJ2-3,CASTQGSTDTQYF,TGTGCCAGCACCCAGGGTAGCACAGATACGCAGTATTTT
TRBD1,TRBV12-5,.,TRBJ2-7,CASGLAPGQGYEQYF,TGTGCTAGTGGTTTGGCACCGGGACAGGGATACGAGCAGTACTTC
.,TRBV5-1,few,TRBJ2-5,CASSLEVEETQYF,TGCGCCAGCAGCTTGGAGGTGGAAGAGACCCAGTACTTC
.,TRBV30,.,TRBJ2-7,CAWSWVGGSYEQYF,TGTGCCTGGAGTTGGGTTGGCGGCTCCTACGAGCAGTACTTC
.,TRBV29-1,.,TRBJ2-3,CSVGTATDTQYF,TGCAGCGTTGGGACAGCGACAGATACGCAGTATTTT
.,TRBV7-2,.,TRBJ2-5,CASSPSNRQETQYF,TGTGCCAGCAGCCCATCCAATCGCCAAGAGACCCAGTACTTC
TRBD1,TRBV19,.,TRBJ1-5,CASRLGRGPGQPQHF,TGTGCCAGTAGACTGGGCAGGGGGCCTGGACAGCCCCAGCATTTT
.,TRBV5-1,.,TRBJ2-3,CASSLGGFDTQYF,TGCGCCAGCAGCTTGGGGGGGTTCGATACGCAGTATTTT
TRBD2,TRBV5-1,.,TRBJ2-3,CASSDSGAITDTQYF,TGCGCCAGCAGCGACAGCGGGGCGATCACAGATACGCAGTATTTT
TRBD2,TRBV27,.,TRBJ2-1,CASRTLAGVYNEQFF,TGTGCCAGCAGGACACTAGCGGGAGTCTACAATGAGCAGTTCTTC
.,TRBV6-2/TRBV6-3,.,TRBJ1-3,CASSYQRWSGNTIYF,TGTGCCAGCAGTTACCAACGGTGGTCTGGAAACACCATATATTTT
.,TRBV7-2,.,TRBJ1-2,CASTSAQRLYGYTF,TGTGCCAGCACTTCTGCACAGAGACTCTATGGCTACACCTTC
.,TRBV7-8,.,TRBJ1-1,CASSQSRGLNTEAFF,TGTGCCAGCAGTCAATCCAGGGGTTTGAACACTGAAGCTTTCTTT
.,TRBV4-1,.,TRBJ2-5,CASSIGRYQETQYF,TGCGCCAGCTCTATTGGGCGGTACCAAGAGACCCAGTACTTC
TRBD1,TRBV7-9,.,TRBJ1-1,CASSLTGATTEAFF,TGTGCCAGCAGCTTAACAGGGGCGACTACTGAAGCTTTCTTT
.,TRBV19,.,TRBJ1-4,CASSPGEGPANEKLFF,TGTGCCAGTTCCCCAGGGGAAGGTCCGGCTAATGAAAAACTGTTTTTT
.,TRBV6-5,.,TRBJ2-7,CASSYDGGTLYEQYF,TGTGCCAGCAGTTACGATGGGGGGACCCTCTACGAGCAGTACTTC
.,TRBV10-3,.,TRBJ1-2,CAISVRVEDGYTF,TGTGCCATCAGTGTGAGGGTCGAGGATGGCTACACCTTC